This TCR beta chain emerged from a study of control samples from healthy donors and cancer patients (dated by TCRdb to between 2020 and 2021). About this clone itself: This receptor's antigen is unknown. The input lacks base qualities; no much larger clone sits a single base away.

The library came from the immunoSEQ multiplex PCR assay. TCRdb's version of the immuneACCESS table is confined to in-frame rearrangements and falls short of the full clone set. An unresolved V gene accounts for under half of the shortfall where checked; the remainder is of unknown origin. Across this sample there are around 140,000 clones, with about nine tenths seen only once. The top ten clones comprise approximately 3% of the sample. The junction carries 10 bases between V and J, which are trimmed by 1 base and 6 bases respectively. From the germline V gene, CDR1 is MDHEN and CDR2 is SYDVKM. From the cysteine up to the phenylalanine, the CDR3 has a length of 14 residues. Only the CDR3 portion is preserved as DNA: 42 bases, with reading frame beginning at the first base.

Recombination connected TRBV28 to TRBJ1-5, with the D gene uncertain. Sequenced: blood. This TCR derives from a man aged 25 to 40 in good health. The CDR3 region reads CASSLSLIGQPQHF. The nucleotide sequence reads TGTGCCAGCAGTTTATCACTGATCGGTCAGCCCCAGCATTTT.